The source of this TCR beta chain is a study of identical twins. General study points: Analyses of zero insertions could be partly confounded by invariant MAIT and iNKT cells. Low generation probability was overrepresented in out-of-frame alpha sequences shared by twins.

TCRdb recomputed calls from the 5' RACE reads with MiXCR, one row per CDR3 protein. There are around 960,000 distinct CDR3 sequences in the sample; about 12% occur only once, and about 1.5% lies in the top ten. This clonotype was counted a few times. The antigen remains unidentified. Germline V gene data show CDR1 as MDHEN and CDR2 as SYDVKM. Trimming took off 1 base at V and 0 bases at J, with 5 bases between the two ends. The CDR3 sequence is 14 residues long. These data also featured in a second study, about yellow fever vaccine responses in identical twins.

Sequencing input: PBMCs. This sequence originates from a woman between 18 and 29 years old in good health. This chain links TRBV28 with TRBJ2-3, with D uncertain. CDR3 bases: TGTGCCAGCAGTTTATATACTAGCACAGATACGCAGTATTTT. Its protein is CASSLYTSTDTQYF.